Presented here are 16 T cell receptor beta chains from one specimen sequenced in a study of T-cell memory formation after mild COVID-19 (dated by TCRdb to the early 2020s). The library came from 5' RACE. The data were produced on an Illumina NovaSeq 6000. TCRdb reworked the public reads: Q25 trimming with fastp, MiXCR clone assembly, productive beta chains retained. Entries are consolidated by CDR3 protein sequence, retaining the most common genes and DNA. This sample is represented by some 310,000 distinct CDR3 sequences; approximately 22% of them were singletons. The ten largest clones take up 21% of the sample. Sequencing was done on a sample of PBMCs or a T cell subset sorted from them (not recorded which). All receptors come from a man between 18 and 29 years old who had mild COVID-19 (a few samples of this study predate the infection). The sample titles of this study are shuffled in the database, so cell type and time point are left out; the donor was told from shared clones.

In its sample, this clonotype was seen a few times. V and J are TRBV5-4 and TRBJ2-6, with D possibly TRBD2 on 6 matching bases. CDR1 and CDR2 (germline): SGHNT, YYREEE (reference sequence). The CDR3 runs 15 residues. V was pared by 4 bases and J by 2 bases, with 10 bases between. The CDR3 is CASSPPGAGANVLTF. The CDR3 DNA reads TGTGCCAGCAGCCCGCCGGGGGCTGGGGCCAACGTCCTGACTTTC.

This clonotype has only a few counts. The chain is built from TRBV7-3 and TRBJ2-3; possibly TRBD1 or TRBD2 for D (5 bases each). CDR3 size: 16 residues. Deletions cut 5 bases from V and 5 bases from J, with 20 bases between. Germline CDR1 reads SGHTA; CDR2 reads FQGTGA. This chain's CDR3 is CASSGVWGGEGDTQYF. CDR3 DNA: TGTGCCAGCAGCGGAGTCTGGGGCGGCGAGGGAGATACGCAGTATTTT.

The rearrangement joins TRBV18 to TRBJ2-1; D is undetermined. The CDR3 extends over 13 amino acids. V was clipped by 0 bases and J by 8 bases, with 8 bases between them. Germline V gives CDR1 KGHSH, CDR2 LQKENI. The CDR3 protein is CASSPPGRDEQFF. CDR3 nucleotides: TGTGCCAGCTCACCACCGGGAAGGGATGAGCAGTTCTTC.

This clonotype was detected a few times. CDR3 sequence: CASSQGWTGELFF. For the CDR3, the DNA is TGTGCCAGCAGCCAGGGCTGGACCGGGGAGCTGTTTTTT. J is TRBJ2-2 and V is TRBV3-1, with D uncertain. The CDR3 contains 13 residues. Germline V gene lookup returns CDR1 LGHDT and CDR2 YNNKEL (reference sequence). V lost 3 bases, J lost 5 bases, and 7 bases lay in between. The full variable domain, in which reference TRBV3-1 and TRBJ2-2 provide the parts outside the CDR3, is DTAVSQTPKYLVTQMGNDKSIKCEQNLGHDTMYWYKQDSKKFLKIMFSYNNKELIINETVPNRFSPKSPDKAHLNLHINSLELGDSAVYFCASSQGWTGELFFGEGSRLTVL.

The CDR3 is CASSPELAGIGELFF. CDR3 DNA sequence: TGTGCCAGCAGCCCCGAGCTAGCGGGTATCGGGGAGCTGTTTTTT. The V and J genes are TRBV7-2 and TRBJ2-2; 8 positions match TRBD2. Germline CDR1 is SGHTA and CDR2 is FQGNSA. CDR3 length equals 15 residues. Trimming removed 5 bases from V and 7 bases from J; junction bases left unmatched: 9.

V and J are TRBV24-1 and TRBJ1-1; 10 bases agree with TRBD1. The CDR3 contains 17 residues. The trim removed 5 bases at V and 1 base at J, leaving 9 bases unmatched. CDR1 is KGHDR and CDR2 is SFDVKD in the germline V gene. The CDR3, as DNA: TGTGCCACCAGTGCCTCACGGGACAGGGGACGGAACACTGAAGCTTTCTTT. Protein product: CATSASRDRGRNTEAFF.

This clonotype was observed a handful of times. CDR3: CASSPGTGSSIQYF. The CDR3 DNA is TGTGCCAGCAGCCCCGGGACAGGGTCCAGCATTCAGTACTTC. The chain employs TRBV7-2 and TRBJ2-4; 9 bases line up with TRBD1. CDR3 length: 14 amino acids. With V trimmed by 5 bases and J by 9 bases, 8 bases remained unmatched. Germline CDR1 SGHTA, CDR2 FQGNSA.

The CDR3 reads CASSSTGINQPQHF. The CDR3, as DNA: TGTGCCAGCAGCTCGACAGGGATCAATCAGCCCCAGCATTTT. The rearrangement uses TRBV7-6 and TRBJ1-5; 7 bases line up with TRBD1. The germline V gene encodes CDR1 SGHVS and CDR2 FNYEAQ. The CDR3 extends over 14 amino acids. V trimming: 4 bases; J trimming: 3 bases; junction bases outside the gene matches: 3.

Here the CDR3 DNA reads TGTGCCAGCAGCTTTCAGTGGGAGACCCAGTACTTC. Residues: CASSFQWETQYF. The chain joins TRBV7-2 to TRBJ2-5; no reliable D call. Trimming cost V 3 bases and J 5 bases, with 7 bases left between them. The CDR3 is 12 residues long. Germline CDR1 SGHTA, CDR2 FQGNSA.

There are many counts of this clonotype. This rearrangement joins TRBV5-5 to TRBJ2-1; 8 bases are shared with TRBD2. This CDR3 is built from 14 residues. Trimming took 3 bases from V and 6 from J; bases not matched to a gene: 5. Germline-derived CDR1 and CDR2 are SGHKS and YYEKEE (reference sequence). CDR3 in DNA: TGTGCCAGCAGCTCAACCCGGGGGGGCAATGAGCAGTTCTTC. This translates into CASSSTRGGNEQFF.

This rearrangement joins TRBV28 to TRBJ2-5; 8 nucleotides align to TRBD2. This CDR3 comprises 15 residues. Germline CDR1 MDHEN, CDR2 SYDVKM. With 6 bases clipped from V and 5 bases from J, the junction kept 11 bases outside the gene matches. For the CDR3, the DNA is TGTGCCAGCAGAACAGCGGGGGAACCCCCGGAGACCCAGTACTTC. Translated: CASRTAGEPPETQYF.

This chain connects TRBV20-1 to TRBJ2-6; weak D call: TRBD2 (5 bases). CDR3 length equals 18 residues. Germline lookup yields CDR1 DFQATT and CDR2 SNEGSKA (reference sequence). V lost 5 bases and J lost 0, with 20 bases in between. The CDR3 nucleotides are TGCAGTGCTCGATCGATAACTCAGGACTTCTCTGGGGCCAACGTCCTGACTTTC. It specifies CSARSITQDFSGANVLTF.

This chain connects TRBV21-1 to TRBJ1-2. TRBV21-1 is classified as a pseudogene. This CDR3 is 11 amino acids long. CDR3 amino acids: CAILHRICYTF. The CDR3 nucleotides are TGTGCCATCCTTCATCGGATTTGCTACACCTTC.

This clonotype was picked up many times. CDR3 DNA sequence: TGCAGCGCACGGACACTTTGGAGCACAGATACGCAGTATTTT. Its protein is CSARTLWSTDTQYF. The chain employs TRBV29-1 and TRBJ2-3; maybe TRBD1 (5 bases). The germline V gene encodes CDR1 SQVTM and CDR2 ANQGSEA. CDR3 length: 14 residues. V was pared by 7 bases and J by 0 bases, with 14 bases between.

The sample holds a few counts of this clonotype. V and J are TRBV3-1 and TRBJ2-7, with D possibly TRBD2 on 6 matching bases. V dropped 1 base and J dropped 3 bases, with 10 bases sitting between them. From germline, CDR1 is LGHDT and CDR2 YNNKEL (reference sequence). CDR3 length: 14 amino acids. The CDR3 loop is CASSQAGLLYEQYF. Here the CDR3 DNA reads TGTGCCAGCAGCCAAGCTGGACTACTCTACGAGCAGTACTTC.

There are a few counts of this clonotype. The V call is TRBV7-6, the J call TRBJ2-2; D not resolved. In germline, CDR1 is SGHVS, CDR2 FNYEAQ. This CDR3 is 12 amino acids long. Trimming cost V 5 bases and J 8 bases, with 9 bases left between them. As DNA, the CDR3 is TGTGCCAGCAGCCAGCCCCGGGGGGAGCTGTTTTTT. Translating it yields CASSQPRGELFF. The full variable domain, in which reference TRBV7-6 and TRBJ2-2 provide the parts outside the CDR3, is GAGVSQSPRYKVTKRGQDVALRCDPISGHVSLYWYRQALGQGPEFLTYFNYEAQQDKSGLPNDRFSAERPEGSISTLTIQRTEQRDSAMYRCASSQPRGELFFGEGSRLTVL.